Each of the 10 T cell receptor beta chains below was sequenced from the same sample in a study of OX40 agonist ivuxolimab in advanced cancers. TCRdb's table, derived via immunoSEQ multiplex PCR, lists solely in-frame clones and lacks some. The sample holds about 60,000 clones, around 84% seen once. Sequencing used CD4+ or CD8+ T cells sorted from blood, obtained in a trial of the OX40 agonist ivuxolimab. Receptor source: an adult with an advanced solid tumor such as melanoma, head and neck, liver or kidney cancer.

The CDR3 protein is CASSSGQGPFGYTF. The CDR3 DNA follows: TGTGCCAGCAGCTCAGGACAGGGCCCCTTTGGCTACACCTTC. This rearrangement joins TRBV7-2 to TRBJ1-2, with 8 bases lining up with TRBD1. CDR1 SGHTA and CDR2 FQGNSA come from the germline V gene. The CDR3 totals 14 residues. J gave up 7 bases and V 4 bases, and 8 bases lay outside the gene matches. Looking up the rest from reference TRBV7-2 and TRBJ1-2 gives the full variable domain: GAGVSQSPSNKVTEKGKDVELRCDPISGHTALYWYRQSLGQGLEFLIYFQGNSAPDKSGLPSDRFSAERTGGSVSTLTIQRTQQEDSAVYLCASSSGQGPFGYTFGSGTRLTVV.

The chain couples TRBV7-2 to TRBJ2-7; 7 bases line up with TRBD2. Germline values: CDR1 SGHTA, CDR2 FQGNSA. This CDR3 has 15 amino acids. V lost 2 bases and J lost 2; bases outside the gene matches: 6. CDR3 in amino acids: CASSLSLAETYEQYF. The CDR3, as DNA: TGTGCCAGCAGCTTATCGCTAGCGGAGACCTACGAGCAGTACTTC.

This clone was detected only once. The CDR3 here is CAWSPGQGGTEAFF. The CDR3 nucleotides read TGTGCCTGGAGCCCGGGGCAGGGGGGCACTGAAGCTTTCTTT. The chain recombines TRBV30 with TRBJ1-1; 7 bases match TRBD1. Per germline, CDR1 GTSNPN and CDR2 SVGIG (reference sequence). This CDR3 has 14 residues. After removal of 3 bases from V and 4 bases from J, the junction contained 8 bases not matched to a gene.

A single count supports this clone. The chain joins TRBV30 to TRBJ2-1, with a tentative D call TRBD2 (6 bases). This CDR3 is built from 12 residues. V was clipped by 2 bases and J by 10 bases, with 12 bases between them. The germline V gene has CDR1 GTSNPN and CDR2 SVGIG (reference sequence). CDR3 protein: CAWSNLLAEQFF. CDR3 nucleotides: TGTGCCTGGAGTAACCTCCTAGCGGAGCAGTTCTTC. Filled out from reference TRBV30 and TRBJ2-1, the complete variable domain reads SQTIHQWPATLVQPVGSPLSLECTVEGTSNPNLYWYRQAAGRGLQLLFYSVGIGQISSEVPQNLSASRPQDRQFILSSKKLLLSDSGFYLCAWSNLLAEQFFGPGTRLTVL.

This clone showed up just once. The chain has TRBV28 and TRBJ2-5, with unresolved D. The CDR3 has 12 amino acids. The germline CDR1 and CDR2 sequences are MDHEN and SYDVKM. Trimming stripped 4 bases from V and 10 bases from J, with 13 bases between. The CDR3 DNA follows: TGTGCCAGCAGTTCCTCACAGAGAGGCCAGTACTTC. Translated: CASSSSQRGQYF.

This chain uses TRBV13 with TRBJ2-3; TRBD1 might be the D (6 bases). From germline, CDR1 is PRHDT and CDR2 FYEKMQ (reference sequence). Trimming took 2 bases from V and 9 from J, leaving 15 bases between them. The CDR3 extends over 14 amino acids. The CDR3 loop reads CASSLSGPQGTQYF. CDR3 DNA sequence: TGTGCCAGCAGCTTATCGGGCCCCCAGGGGACGCAGTATTTT.

The rearrangement links TRBV7-9 to TRBJ2-1; 7 bases agree with TRBD2. CDR3 length: 15 amino acids. Germline CDR1 and CDR2: SEHNR and FQNEAQ (reference sequence). The V segment lost 5 bases and the J segment 4 bases; nucleotides outside the gene matches: 8. The CDR3 here is CASSPSSGSYNEQFF. Here the CDR3 DNA reads TGTGCCAGCAGCCCCTCTAGCGGATCTTACAATGAGCAGTTCTTC.

The gene calls are TRBV28 and TRBJ2-7; 7 positions agree with TRBD1. The length of the CDR3 is 19 residues. Germline V gene sequence: CDR1 MDHEN, CDR2 SYDVKM. Trimming at V came to 4 bases and at J to 3 bases, leaving 21 bases not matched to a gene. Here the CDR3 reads CASSSIYAIPGTARYEQYF. Written as DNA, the CDR3 is TGTGCCAGCAGTTCCATCTACGCCATCCCCGGGACAGCCCGCTACGAGCAGTACTTC.

The chain links TRBV25-1 to TRBJ2-2; D is perhaps TRBD1 (5 bases). Trimming removed 5 bases at V and 4 bases at J, with 20 bases between. Germline-derived CDR1 and CDR2 are MGHDK and SYGVNS. This CDR3 contains 17 residues. The CDR3, as DNA: TGTGCCAGCAGTCGAATAGGGGTGAACCTTGGCACCGGGGAGCTGTTTTTT. Translation gives CASSRIGVNLGTGELFF. The full variable domain, its missing parts supplied by reference TRBV25-1 and TRBJ2-2, is EADIYQTPRYLVIGTGKKITLECSQTMGHDKMYWYQQDPGMELHLIHYSYGVNSTEKGDLSSESTVSRIRTEHFPLTLESARPSHTSQYLCASSRIGVNLGTGELFFGEGSRLTVL.

The gene calls are TRBV28 and TRBJ1-1; 9 bases align to TRBD1. This CDR3 has 13 amino acids. Trimming at V came to 6 bases and at J to 6 bases, leaving 5 bases not matched to a gene. Germline V gene sequence: CDR1 MDHEN, CDR2 SYDVKM. The CDR3 bases are TGTGCCAGCAGATCGGGACAGGGCGCTGAAGCTTTCTTT. This encodes CASRSGQGAEAFF.